The sequence of this T cell receptor (beta chain) was determined in a study of T cell responses to AZD1222 COVID-19 vaccine. This table comes from immunoSEQ multiplex PCR, and its TCRdb copy is limited to in-frame clones, with some not included. The data contain about 69,000 clones, 83% of them seen just once; the ten biggest clones take up 20% to 30%. There are a few counts of this clone. The clonotype originates from an adult who received the AZD1222 COVID-19 vaccine. Sequencing used peripheral blood, obtained 28 days after the second AZD1222 dose.

In nucleotides, the CDR3 is TGTGCCAGCAGCTTGTCACCGGGACAGGGTGTAAGGGGTGAAAAACTGTTTTTT. It is translated as CASSLSPGQGVRGEKLFF. The chain employs TRBV5-6 and TRBJ1-4; the match to TRBD1 covers 9 bases. CDR1 and CDR2 (germline): SGHDT, YYEEEE. The CDR3 is made up of 18 amino acids. Trimming took 1 base from V and 7 from J; bases not matched to a gene: 14.